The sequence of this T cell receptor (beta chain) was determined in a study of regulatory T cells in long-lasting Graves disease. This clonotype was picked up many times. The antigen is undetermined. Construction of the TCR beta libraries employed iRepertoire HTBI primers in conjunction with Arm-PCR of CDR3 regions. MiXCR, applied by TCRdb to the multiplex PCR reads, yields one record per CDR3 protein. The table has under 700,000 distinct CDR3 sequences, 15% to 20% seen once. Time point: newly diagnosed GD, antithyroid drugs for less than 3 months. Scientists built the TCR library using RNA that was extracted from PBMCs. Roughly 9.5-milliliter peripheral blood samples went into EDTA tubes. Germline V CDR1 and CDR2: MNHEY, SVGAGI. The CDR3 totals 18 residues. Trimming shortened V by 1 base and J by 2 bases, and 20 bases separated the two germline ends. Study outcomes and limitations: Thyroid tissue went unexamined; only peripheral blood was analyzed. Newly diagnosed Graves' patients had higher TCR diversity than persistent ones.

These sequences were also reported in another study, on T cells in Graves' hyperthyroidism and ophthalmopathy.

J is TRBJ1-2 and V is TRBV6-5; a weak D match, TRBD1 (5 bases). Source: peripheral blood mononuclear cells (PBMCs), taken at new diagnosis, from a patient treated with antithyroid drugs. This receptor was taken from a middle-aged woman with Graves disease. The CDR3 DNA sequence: TGTGCCAGCAGTTACTTGCGGGGGGGAGACACGCTCAACTATGGCTACACCTTC. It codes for CASSYLRGGDTLNYGYTF.